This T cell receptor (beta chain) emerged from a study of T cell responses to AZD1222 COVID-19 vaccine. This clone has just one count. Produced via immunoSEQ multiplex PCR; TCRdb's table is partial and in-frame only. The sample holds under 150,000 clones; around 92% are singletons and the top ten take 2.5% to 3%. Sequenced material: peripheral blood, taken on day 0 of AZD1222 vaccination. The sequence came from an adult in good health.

DNA of the CDR3: TGTGCCAGCGTGGCCGTACCTCTCTACGAGCAGTACTTC. Its protein product is CASVAVPLYEQYF. The chain combines TRBV2 with TRBJ2-7; D is unclear. The V and J ends lost 8 bases and 3 bases respectively, with 14 bases between them. Germline V gene lookup returns CDR1 SNHLY and CDR2 FYNNEI. CDR3 length equals 13 residues.